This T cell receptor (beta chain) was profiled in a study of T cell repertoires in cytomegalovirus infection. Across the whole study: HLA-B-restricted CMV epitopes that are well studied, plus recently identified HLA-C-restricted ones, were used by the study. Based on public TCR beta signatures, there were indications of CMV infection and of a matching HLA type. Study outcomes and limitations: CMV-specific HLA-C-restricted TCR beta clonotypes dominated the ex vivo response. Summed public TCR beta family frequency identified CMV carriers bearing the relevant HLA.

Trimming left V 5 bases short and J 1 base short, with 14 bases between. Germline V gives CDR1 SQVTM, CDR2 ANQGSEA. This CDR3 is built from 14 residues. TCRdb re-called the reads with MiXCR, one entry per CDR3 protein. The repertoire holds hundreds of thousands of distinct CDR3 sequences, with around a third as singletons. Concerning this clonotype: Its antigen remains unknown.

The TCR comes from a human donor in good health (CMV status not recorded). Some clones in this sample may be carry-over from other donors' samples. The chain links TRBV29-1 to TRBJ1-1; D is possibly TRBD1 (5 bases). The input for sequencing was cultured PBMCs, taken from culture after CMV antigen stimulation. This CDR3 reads CSVSRGPGNTEAFF. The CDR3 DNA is TGCAGCGTTTCTAGGGGCCCGGGGAACACTGAAGCTTTCTTT.